This TCR beta chain was obtained from a study of blood T cells in healthy people across ages. Study results and caveats: Estimates drawn from one million T cells were deemed to understate diversity.

Sample-barcoded 5' priming and a J-beta primer mix drove a second PCR of roughly 7 to 11 cycles. TCRdb itself ran the 5' RACE reads through MiXCR, one entry per CDR3 protein. The data hold roughly 1.5 million distinct CDR3 sequences, with 40% to 45% observed a single time. Notes on this clonotype: What it binds is not known.

The V segment lost 5 bases and the J segment 9 bases; nucleotides outside the gene matches: 4. Germline CDR1 reads MGHRA; CDR2 reads YSYEKL. The CDR3 runs to 12 residues. This TCR came from a woman younger than 35 in good health. The chain links TRBV4-1 to TRBJ1-5, with 7 positions matching TRBD1. Sequenced: blood. This CDR3 reads CASSRGRGPQHF. CDR3 bases: TGCGCCAGCAGCAGGGGGCGAGGGCCCCAGCATTTT.